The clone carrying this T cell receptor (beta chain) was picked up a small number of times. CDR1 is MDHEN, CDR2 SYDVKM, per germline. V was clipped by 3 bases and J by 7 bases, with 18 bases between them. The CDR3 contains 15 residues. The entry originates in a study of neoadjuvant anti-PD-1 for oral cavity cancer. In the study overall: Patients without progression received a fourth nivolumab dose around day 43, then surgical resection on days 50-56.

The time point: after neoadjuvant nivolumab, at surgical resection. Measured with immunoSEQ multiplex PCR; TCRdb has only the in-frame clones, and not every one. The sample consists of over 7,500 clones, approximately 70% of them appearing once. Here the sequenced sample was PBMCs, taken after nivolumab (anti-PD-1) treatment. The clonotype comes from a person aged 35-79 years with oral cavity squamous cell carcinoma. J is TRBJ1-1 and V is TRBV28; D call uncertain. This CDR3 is CASSFGRGHGNEAFF. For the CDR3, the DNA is TGTGCCAGCAGTTTCGGGAGAGGGCACGGCAATGAAGCTTTCTTT. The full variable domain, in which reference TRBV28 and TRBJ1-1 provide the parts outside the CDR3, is DVKVTQSSRYLVKRTGEKVFLECVQDMDHENMFWYRQDPGLGLRLIYFSYDVKMKEKGDIPEGYSVSREKKERFSLILESASTNQTSMYLCASSFGRGHGNEAFFGQGTRLTVV.